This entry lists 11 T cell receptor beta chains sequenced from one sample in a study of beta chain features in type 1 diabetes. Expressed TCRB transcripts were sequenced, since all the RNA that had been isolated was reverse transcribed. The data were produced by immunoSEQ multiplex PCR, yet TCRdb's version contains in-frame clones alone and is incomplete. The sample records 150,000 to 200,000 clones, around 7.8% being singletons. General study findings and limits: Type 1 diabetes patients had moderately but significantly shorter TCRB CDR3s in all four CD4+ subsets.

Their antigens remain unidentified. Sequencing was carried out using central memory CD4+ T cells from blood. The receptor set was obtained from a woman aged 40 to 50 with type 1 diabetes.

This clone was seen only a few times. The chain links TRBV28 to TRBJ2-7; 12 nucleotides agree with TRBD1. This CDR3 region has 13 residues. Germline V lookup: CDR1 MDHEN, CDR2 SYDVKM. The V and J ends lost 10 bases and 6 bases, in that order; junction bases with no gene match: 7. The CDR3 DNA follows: TGTGCCACCGGGTGGGGACAGGGGGCCGAGCAGTACTTC. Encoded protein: CATGWGQGAEQYF.

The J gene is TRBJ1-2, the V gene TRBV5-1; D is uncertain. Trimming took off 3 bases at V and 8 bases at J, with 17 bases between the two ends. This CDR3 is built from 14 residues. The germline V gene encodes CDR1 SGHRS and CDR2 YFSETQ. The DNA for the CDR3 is TGCGCCAGCAGCTCCGGGGATGAACTAACCGGCTACACCTTC. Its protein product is CASSSGDELTGYTF.

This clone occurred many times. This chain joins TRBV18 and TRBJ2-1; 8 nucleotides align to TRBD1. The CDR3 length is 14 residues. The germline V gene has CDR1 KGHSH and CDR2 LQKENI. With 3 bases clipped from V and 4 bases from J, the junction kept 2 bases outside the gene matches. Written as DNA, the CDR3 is TGTGCCAGCTCACCGGACAGGGATTACAATGAGCAGTTCTTC. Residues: CASSPDRDYNEQFF.

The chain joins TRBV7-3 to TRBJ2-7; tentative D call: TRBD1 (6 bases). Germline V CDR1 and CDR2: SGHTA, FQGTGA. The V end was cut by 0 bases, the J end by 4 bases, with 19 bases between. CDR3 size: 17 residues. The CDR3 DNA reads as TGTGCCAGCAGCTTAACCTGGAGTCCGTTGAGGGGGTACGAGCAGTACTTC. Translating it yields CASSLTWSPLRGYEQYF.

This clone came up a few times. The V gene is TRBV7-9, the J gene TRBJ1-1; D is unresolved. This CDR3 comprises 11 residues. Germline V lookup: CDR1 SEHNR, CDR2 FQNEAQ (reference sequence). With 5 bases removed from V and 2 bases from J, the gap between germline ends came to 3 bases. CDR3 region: CASSHNTEAFF. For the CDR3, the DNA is TGTGCCAGCAGCCATAACACTGAAGCTTTCTTT.

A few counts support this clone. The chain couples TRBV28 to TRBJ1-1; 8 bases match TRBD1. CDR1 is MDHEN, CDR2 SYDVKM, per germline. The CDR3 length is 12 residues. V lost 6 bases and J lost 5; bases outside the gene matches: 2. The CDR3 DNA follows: TGTGCCAGCAGATGGGACAGGACTGAAGCTTTCTTT. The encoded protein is CASRWDRTEAFF.

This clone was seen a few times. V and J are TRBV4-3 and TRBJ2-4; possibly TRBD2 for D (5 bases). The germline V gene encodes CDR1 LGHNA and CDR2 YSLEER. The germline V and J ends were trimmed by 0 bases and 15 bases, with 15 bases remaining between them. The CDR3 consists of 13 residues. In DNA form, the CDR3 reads TGCGCCAGCAGCCAAGATCAAGCCGGGATAATGTACTTC. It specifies CASSQDQAGIMYF.

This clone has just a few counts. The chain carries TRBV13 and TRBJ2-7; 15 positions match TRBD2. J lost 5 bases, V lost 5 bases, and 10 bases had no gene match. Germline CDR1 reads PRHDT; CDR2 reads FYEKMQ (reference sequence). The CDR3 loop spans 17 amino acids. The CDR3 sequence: CASSPGTSGRSRDEQYF. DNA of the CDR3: TGTGCCAGCAGCCCCGGGACTAGCGGGAGGTCAAGAGACGAGCAGTACTTC.

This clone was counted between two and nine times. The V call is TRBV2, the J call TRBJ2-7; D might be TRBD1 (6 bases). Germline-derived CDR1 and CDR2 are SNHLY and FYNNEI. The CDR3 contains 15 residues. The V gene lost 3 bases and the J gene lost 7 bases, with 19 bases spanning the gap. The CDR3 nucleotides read TGTGCCAGCAGTGATTCGAGACAGGCTTGGGGGGAGCAGTACTTC. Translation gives CASSDSRQAWGEQYF.

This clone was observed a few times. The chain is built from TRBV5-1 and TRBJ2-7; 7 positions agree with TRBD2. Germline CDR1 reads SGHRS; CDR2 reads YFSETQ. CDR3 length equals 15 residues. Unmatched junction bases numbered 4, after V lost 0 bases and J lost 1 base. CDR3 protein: CASSLAQGGSYEQYF. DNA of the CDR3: TGCGCCAGCAGCTTGGCCCAGGGAGGGTCCTACGAGCAGTACTTC. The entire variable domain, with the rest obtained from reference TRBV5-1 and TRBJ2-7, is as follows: KAGVTQTPRYLIKTRGQQVTLSCSPISGHRSVSWYQQTPGQGLQFLFEYFSETQRNKGNFPGRFSGRQFSNSRSEMNVSTLELGDSALYLCASSLAQGGSYEQYFGPGTRLTVT.

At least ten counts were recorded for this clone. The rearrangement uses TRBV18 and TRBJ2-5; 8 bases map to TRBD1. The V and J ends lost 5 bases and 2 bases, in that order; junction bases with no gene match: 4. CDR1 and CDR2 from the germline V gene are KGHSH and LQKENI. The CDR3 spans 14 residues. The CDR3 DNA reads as TGTGCCAGCTCAAAGAACAGGGGGCAAGAGACCCAGTACTTC. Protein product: CASSKNRGQETQYF.